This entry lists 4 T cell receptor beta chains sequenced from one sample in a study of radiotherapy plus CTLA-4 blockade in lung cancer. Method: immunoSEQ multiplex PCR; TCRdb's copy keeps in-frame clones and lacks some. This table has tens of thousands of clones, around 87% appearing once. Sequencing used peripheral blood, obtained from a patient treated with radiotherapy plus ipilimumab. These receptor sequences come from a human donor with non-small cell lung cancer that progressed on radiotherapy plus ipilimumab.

The CDR3 DNA is TGTGCCAGCTCACCACCGGAGGGAGATACGCAGTATTTT. Protein: CASSPPEGDTQYF. The chain employs TRBV18 and TRBJ2-3, with a possible D match to TRBD2 (6 bases). The germline gives CDR1 KGHSH, CDR2 LQKENI. The CDR3 consists of 13 residues. Trimming took off 0 bases at V and 5 bases at J, with 6 bases between the two ends.

For the CDR3, the DNA is TGCAGCGTTGATGTGACAGGGAAGGGCTACACCTTC. It yields the protein CSVDVTGKGYTF. The V call is TRBV29-1, the J call TRBJ1-2, with 7 bases matching TRBD1. The CDR3 is 12 residues long. With 3 bases clipped from V and 8 bases from J, the junction kept 6 bases outside the gene matches. The V gene's germline CDR1 is SQVTM and CDR2 ANQGSEA.

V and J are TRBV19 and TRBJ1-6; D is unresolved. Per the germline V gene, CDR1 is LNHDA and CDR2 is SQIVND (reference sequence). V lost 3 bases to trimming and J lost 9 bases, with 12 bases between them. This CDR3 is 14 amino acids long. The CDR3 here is CASSMSGSGSPLHF. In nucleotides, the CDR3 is TGTGCCAGTAGTATGTCGGGGTCCGGTTCACCCCTCCACTTT.

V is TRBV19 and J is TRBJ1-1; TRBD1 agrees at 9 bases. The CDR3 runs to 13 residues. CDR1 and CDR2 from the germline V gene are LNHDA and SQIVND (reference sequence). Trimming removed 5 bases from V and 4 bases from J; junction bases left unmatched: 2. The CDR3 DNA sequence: TGTGCCAGTAGTTGGACAGGGGCCACTGAAGCTTTCTTT. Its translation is CASSWTGATEAFF.